This TCR beta chain was sequenced for a study of blood T cell repertoires in COVID-19. Study summary: Nucleic acid was either cDNA or gDNA, and it came from T cells, B-cell-depleted T cells, or PBMCs.

This clone was observed once. Germline V gives CDR1 SGHTA, CDR2 FQGNSA. Trimming left V 8 bases short and J 4 bases short, with 14 bases between. This CDR3 is 13 amino acids long. Here immunoSEQ multiplex PCR was the method, and the copy in TCRdb shows in-frame clones only, minus some. Of some 190,000 clones in the sample, about nine tenths were seen once. The clonotype originates from a man between 18 and 29 years old with active or convalescent COVID-19. The chain carries TRBV7-2 and TRBJ1-1, with D maybe TRBD1 (6 bases). Sequenced input: peripheral blood. CDR3 loop: CASGQGWGTEAFF. CDR3 sequence (DNA): TGTGCCAGCGGTCAGGGGTGGGGCACTGAAGCTTTCTTT.